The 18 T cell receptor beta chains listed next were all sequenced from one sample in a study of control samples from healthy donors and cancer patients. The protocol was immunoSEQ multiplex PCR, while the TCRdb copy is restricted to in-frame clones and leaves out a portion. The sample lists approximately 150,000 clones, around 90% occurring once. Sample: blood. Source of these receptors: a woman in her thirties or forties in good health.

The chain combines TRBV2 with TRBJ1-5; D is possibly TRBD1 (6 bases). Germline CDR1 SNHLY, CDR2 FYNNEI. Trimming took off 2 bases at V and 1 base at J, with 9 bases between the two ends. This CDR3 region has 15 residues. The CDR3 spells CASSERGLSNQPQHF. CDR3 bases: TGTGCCAGCAGTGAACGGGGGCTAAGCAATCAGCCCCAGCATTTT.

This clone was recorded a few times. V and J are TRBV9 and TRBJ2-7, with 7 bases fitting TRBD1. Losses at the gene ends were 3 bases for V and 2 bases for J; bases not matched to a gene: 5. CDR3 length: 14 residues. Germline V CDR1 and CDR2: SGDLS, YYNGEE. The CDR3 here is CASSAPGTAYEQYF. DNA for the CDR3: TGTGCCAGCAGCGCCCCGGGGACAGCCTACGAGCAGTACTTC.

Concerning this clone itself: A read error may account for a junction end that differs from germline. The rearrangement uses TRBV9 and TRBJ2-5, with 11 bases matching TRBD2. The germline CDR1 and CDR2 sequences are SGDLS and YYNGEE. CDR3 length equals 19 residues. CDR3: CARSVGSGGGRLRGETQYF. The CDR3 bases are TGTGCCCGCAGCGTAGGTAGCGGGGGGGGCCGTCTCAGAGGGGAGACCCAGTACTTC. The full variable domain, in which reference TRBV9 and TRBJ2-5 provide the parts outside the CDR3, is DSGVTQTPKHLITATGQRVTLRCSPRSGDLSVYWYQQSLDQGLQFLIQYYNGEERAKGNILERFSAQQFPDLHSELNLSSLELGDSALYFCARSVGSGGGRLRGETQYFGPGTRLLVL.

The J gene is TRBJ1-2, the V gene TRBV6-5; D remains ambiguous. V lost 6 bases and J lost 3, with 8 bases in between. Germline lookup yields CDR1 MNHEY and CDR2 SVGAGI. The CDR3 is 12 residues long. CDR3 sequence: CASRGSDYGYTF. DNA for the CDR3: TGTGCCAGCAGGGGTAGTGACTATGGCTACACCTTC.

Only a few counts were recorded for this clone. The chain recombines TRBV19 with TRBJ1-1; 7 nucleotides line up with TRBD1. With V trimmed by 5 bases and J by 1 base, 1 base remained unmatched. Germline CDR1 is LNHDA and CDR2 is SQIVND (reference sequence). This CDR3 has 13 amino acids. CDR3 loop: CASSRTGNTEAFF. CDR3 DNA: TGTGCCAGTAGTCGGACAGGGAACACTGAAGCTTTCTTT.

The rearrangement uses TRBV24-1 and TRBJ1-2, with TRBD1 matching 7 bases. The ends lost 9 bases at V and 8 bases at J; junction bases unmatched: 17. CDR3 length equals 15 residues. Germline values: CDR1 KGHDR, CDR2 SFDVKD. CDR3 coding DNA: TGTGCCACCGCCAACCGGGACAGACAATTGGTGGGCTACACCTTC. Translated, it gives CATANRDRQLVGYTF.

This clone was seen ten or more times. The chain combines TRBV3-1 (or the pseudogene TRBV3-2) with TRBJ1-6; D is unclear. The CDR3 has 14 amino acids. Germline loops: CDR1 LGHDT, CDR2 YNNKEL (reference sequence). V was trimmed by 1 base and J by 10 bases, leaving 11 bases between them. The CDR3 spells CASSQGQFGSPLHF. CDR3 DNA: TGTGCCAGCAGCCAAGGACAATTCGGCTCACCCCTCCACTTT.

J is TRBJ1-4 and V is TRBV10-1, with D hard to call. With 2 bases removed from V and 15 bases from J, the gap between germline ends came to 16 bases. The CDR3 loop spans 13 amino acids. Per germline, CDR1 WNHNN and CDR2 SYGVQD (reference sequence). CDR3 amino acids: CASSEPGEPGMFF. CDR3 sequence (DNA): TGCGCCAGCAGTGAGCCTGGAGAACCGGGGATGTTTTTT.

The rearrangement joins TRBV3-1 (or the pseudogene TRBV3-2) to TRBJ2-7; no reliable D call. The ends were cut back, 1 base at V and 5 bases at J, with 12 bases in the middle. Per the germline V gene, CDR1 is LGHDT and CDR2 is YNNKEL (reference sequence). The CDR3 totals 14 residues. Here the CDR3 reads CASSQGAPRNEQYF. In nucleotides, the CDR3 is TGTGCCAGCAGCCAAGGGGCCCCAAGGAACGAGCAGTACTTC.

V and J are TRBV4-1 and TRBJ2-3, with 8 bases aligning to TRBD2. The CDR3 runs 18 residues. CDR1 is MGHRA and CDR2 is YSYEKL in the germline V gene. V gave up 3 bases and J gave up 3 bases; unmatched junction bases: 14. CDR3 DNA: TGCGCCAGCAGCCAGGTCCCGGGACTAGAGCTGGGGACAGATACGCAGTATTTT. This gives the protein CASSQVPGLELGTDTQYF.

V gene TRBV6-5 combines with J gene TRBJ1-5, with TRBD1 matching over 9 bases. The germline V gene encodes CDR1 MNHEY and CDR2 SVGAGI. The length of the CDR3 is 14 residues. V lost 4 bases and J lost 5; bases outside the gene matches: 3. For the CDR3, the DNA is TGTGCCAGCAGTTCTTGGACAGGGGATCAGCCCCAGCATTTT. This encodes CASSSWTGDQPQHF.

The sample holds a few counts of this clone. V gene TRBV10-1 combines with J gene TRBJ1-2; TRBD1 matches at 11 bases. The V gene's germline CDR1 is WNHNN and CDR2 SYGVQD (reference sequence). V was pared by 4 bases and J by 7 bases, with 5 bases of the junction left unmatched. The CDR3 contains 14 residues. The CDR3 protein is CASSGGQGVSGYTF. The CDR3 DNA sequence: TGCGCCAGCAGTGGGGGACAGGGGGTCTCTGGCTACACCTTC.

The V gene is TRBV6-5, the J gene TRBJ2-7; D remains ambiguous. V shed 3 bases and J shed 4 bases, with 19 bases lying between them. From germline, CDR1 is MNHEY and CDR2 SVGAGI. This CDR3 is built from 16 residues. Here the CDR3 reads CASSYNTAPYYYEQYF. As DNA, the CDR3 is TGTGCCAGCAGTTATAACACAGCCCCATATTATTACGAGCAGTACTTC.

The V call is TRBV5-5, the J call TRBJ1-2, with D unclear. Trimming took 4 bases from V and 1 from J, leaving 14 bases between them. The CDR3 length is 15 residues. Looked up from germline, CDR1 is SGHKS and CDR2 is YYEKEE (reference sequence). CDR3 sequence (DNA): TGTGCCAGCAGCCAGCTGACACCAGTTAACTATGGCTACACCTTC. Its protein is CASSQLTPVNYGYTF.

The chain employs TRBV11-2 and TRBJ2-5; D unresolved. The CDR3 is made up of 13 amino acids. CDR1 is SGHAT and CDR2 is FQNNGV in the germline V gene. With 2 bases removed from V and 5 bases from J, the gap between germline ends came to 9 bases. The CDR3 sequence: CASSLNGAETQYF. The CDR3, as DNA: TGTGCCAGCAGCTTAAACGGCGCGGAGACCCAGTACTTC.

Here the CDR3 DNA reads TGTGCCAGCAGTCCCGGACTAGGTTCCTACGAGCAGTACTTC. Its protein product is CASSPGLGSYEQYF. This chain connects TRBV27 to TRBJ2-7; the match to TRBD2 covers 7 bases. J gave up 1 base and V 5 bases, and 5 bases lay outside the gene matches. Germline lookup yields CDR1 MNHEY and CDR2 SMNVEV (reference sequence). This CDR3 comprises 14 residues.

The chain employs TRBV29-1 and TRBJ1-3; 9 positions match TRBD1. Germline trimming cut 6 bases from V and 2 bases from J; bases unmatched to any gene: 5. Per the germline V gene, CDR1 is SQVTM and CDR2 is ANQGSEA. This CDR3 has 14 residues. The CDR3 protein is CSVQGTGPGNTIYF. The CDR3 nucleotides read TGCAGCGTGCAAGGGACAGGGCCTGGAAACACCATATATTTT.

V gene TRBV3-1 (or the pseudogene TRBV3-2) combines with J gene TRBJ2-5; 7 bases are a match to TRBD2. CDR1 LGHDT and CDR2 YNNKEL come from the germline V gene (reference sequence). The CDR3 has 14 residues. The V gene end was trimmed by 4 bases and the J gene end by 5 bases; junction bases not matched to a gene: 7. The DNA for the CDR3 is TGTGCCAGCAGCCCCTGGCAGGGAGGGGAGACCCAGTACTTC. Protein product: CASSPWQGGETQYF.